One and the same sample provided the 23 T cell receptor beta chains below, sequenced in a study of T cells in Graves' hyperthyroidism and ophthalmopathy. RNA transcripts served as the template for amplifying TCR beta CDR3 regions. HTBI primers drove first-round RT-PCR of the TCR CDR3. TCRdb re-analysed the multiplex PCR reads in MiXCR, keeping a single row per CDR3 protein. The sample includes fewer than 400,000 distinct CDR3 sequences, roughly 17% seen only once; the top ten take 33%. Sequenced: blood. These receptors were obtained from a man aged 25 to 40 with Graves' hyperthyroidism.

This clonotype occurred many times. The rearrangement links TRBV29-1 to TRBJ2-7, with a tentative D call TRBD2 (7 bases). CDR3 length: 14 residues. The V gene lost 7 bases and the J gene lost 3 bases, with 19 bases spanning the gap. CDR1 and CDR2 (germline): SQVTM, ANQGSEA. CDR3 bases: TGCAGCGCCGGGAGGACAGCCCAGTTCTACGAGCAGTACTTC. As protein: CSAGRTAQFYEQYF.

This clonotype was counted between two and nine times. V usage is TRBV6-5 and J usage is TRBJ1-1; no clear D gene. The CDR3 contains 15 residues. Germline lookup yields CDR1 MNHEY and CDR2 SVGAGI. V gave up 3 bases and J gave up 0 bases, with 11 bases separating them. CDR3 loop: CASSYQDPMNTEAFF. The CDR3 DNA reads TGTGCCAGCAGTTATCAGGACCCCATGAACACTGAAGCTTTCTTT.

This clonotype showed up many times. The rearrangement joins TRBV10-3 to TRBJ2-7; no firm D call. Germline CDR1 is ENHRY and CDR2 is SYGVKD. V was trimmed by 0 bases and J by 5 bases, leaving 8 bases between them. The CDR3 is made up of 13 amino acids. CDR3 amino acids: CAISESLVDEQYF. The DNA of the CDR3 is TGTGCCATCAGTGAGTCGTTGGTCGACGAGCAGTACTTC.

This clonotype was found many times. At one end the junction does not follow the germline gene, possibly because of a read error. The chain carries TRBV5-4 and TRBJ2-7, with TRBD2 identical over 10 bases. The CDR3 extends over 14 amino acids. Looked up from germline, CDR1 is SGHNT and CDR2 is YYREEE (reference sequence). The CDR3 reads CASSSSGSSCEQYF. CDR3 nucleotides: TGTGCCAGCAGCTCTAGCGGGAGTTCCTGCGAGCAGTACTTC.

Many counts were recorded for this clonotype. The J gene is TRBJ2-7, the V gene TRBV7-8; weak D call: TRBD2 (6 bases). V was pared by 2 bases and J by 1 base, with 12 bases between. The germline V gene encodes CDR1 SGHVS and CDR2 FQNEAQ. CDR3 length: 15 amino acids. The CDR3, as DNA: TGTGCCAGCAGCTTAAGATTCCGGGAGTCCTACGAGCAGTACTTC. This codes for CASSLRFRESYEQYF.

This clonotype was seen many times. V and J are TRBV18 and TRBJ1-1; TRBD1 might be the D (5 bases). CDR1 and CDR2 (germline): KGHSH, LQKENI. The CDR3 is made up of 15 amino acids. The germline V and J ends were trimmed by 2 bases and 3 bases, with 13 bases remaining between them. CDR3 in amino acids: CASSPVQGKDTEAFF. CDR3 DNA: TGTGCCAGCTCACCAGTCCAGGGTAAAGACACTGAAGCTTTCTTT.

This clonotype has a handful of counts. A much more abundant neighbour one base away suggests this may be a read error. V and J are TRBV18 and TRBJ2-2; the D gene is possibly TRBD1 (5 bases). CDR1 is KGHSH, CDR2 LQKENI, per germline. Trimming left V 8 bases short and J 1 base short, with 8 bases between. The CDR3 length is 13 residues. CDR3 residues: CASPDRNTGELFF. The CDR3 DNA follows: TGTGCCAGCCCAGACAGGAACACCGGGGAGCTGTTTTTT.

The chain employs TRBV19 and TRBJ1-5; no firm D call. Trimming pared 5 bases from V and 6 bases from J, leaving 14 bases between. The germline V gene has CDR1 LNHDA and CDR2 SQIVND (reference sequence). The CDR3 has 14 residues. The CDR3: CASSHNLGIQPQHF. DNA for the CDR3: TGTGCCAGTAGTCATAACCTCGGTATTCAGCCCCAGCATTTT.

This chain connects TRBV5-1 to TRBJ1-6; possibly TRBD1 for D (5 bases). V was cut by 3 bases and J by 0 bases, with 13 bases left in between. There are 17 residues in the CDR3. Germline CDR1 reads SGHRS; CDR2 reads YFSETQ. The CDR3 is CASSWGVVSSYNSPLHF. The CDR3 coding sequence is TGCGCCAGCAGCTGGGGGGTTGTCAGCTCCTATAATTCACCCCTCCACTTT.

This clonotype was found many times. The gene calls are TRBV28 and TRBJ2-3, with 9 bases lining up with TRBD2. This CDR3 has 15 residues. CDR1 is MDHEN, CDR2 SYDVKM, per germline. V lost 3 bases to trimming and J lost 5 bases; unmatched junction nucleotides: 6. CDR3 loop: CASSLGGRAIDTQYF. The CDR3 nucleotides read TGTGCCAGCAGTTTGGGCGGGAGGGCGATAGATACGCAGTATTTT. The full variable domain, completed using reference TRBV28 and TRBJ2-3, is DVKVTQSSRYLVKRTGEKVFLECVQDMDHENMFWYRQDPGLGLRLIYFSYDVKMKEKGDIPEGYSVSREKKERFSLILESASTNQTSMYLCASSLGGRAIDTQYFGPGTRLTVL.

The chain combines TRBV3-1 with TRBJ2-1; D not certain. Germline assignment: CDR1 LGHDT and CDR2 YNNKEL (reference sequence). The V end lost 5 bases, the J end lost 1 base, and 12 bases lay between the germline ends. This CDR3 region has 15 residues. The CDR3: CASSYPGRSYNEQFF. CDR3 DNA: TGTGCCAGCAGCTACCCCGGCAGGTCCTACAATGAGCAGTTCTTC.

The chain employs TRBV7-9 and TRBJ2-5, with D maybe TRBD2 (6 bases). The CDR3 contains 14 residues. With 4 bases removed from V and 5 bases from J, the gap between germline ends came to 14 bases. CDR1 and CDR2 from the germline V gene are SEHNR and FQNEAQ (reference sequence). The CDR3: CASSWGSSEETQYF. The CDR3 DNA reads TGTGCCAGCAGCTGGGGTTCTAGCGAGGAGACCCAGTACTTC.

Details on this clonotype: One base away lies a much larger clone, so this may be a sequencing read error. The J gene is TRBJ1-2, the V gene TRBV4-1; tentative D call: TRBD1 (6 bases). Germline V gene data show CDR1 as MGHRA and CDR2 as YSYEKL. There are 15 residues in the CDR3. CDR3 coding DNA: TGCGCCAGCAGCCAGGGGGAGGGGGGTTCCCATGGCAACACCTTC. Translated: CASSQGEGGSHGNTF.

The chain carries TRBV11-3 and TRBJ1-1; no clear D. Trimming took 5 bases from V and 1 from J, leaving 14 bases between them. The CDR3 consists of 15 residues. Germline-derived CDR1 and CDR2 are SGHNT and YENEEA. CDR3 coding DNA: TGTGCCAGCAGCGGCCGGGAACTCGGGAACACTGAAGCTTTCTTT. Protein: CASSGRELGNTEAFF.

This clonotype was seen at least ten times. V usage is TRBV7-9 and J usage is TRBJ2-3; D uncertain. V was clipped by 7 bases and J by 5 bases, with 10 bases between them. The CDR3 consists of 12 residues. Germline V lookup: CDR1 SEHNR, CDR2 FQNEAQ (reference sequence). The CDR3 here is CASTQTGDTQYF. In nucleotides, the CDR3 is TGTGCCAGCACCCAAACTGGAGATACGCAGTATTTT.

The table lists this clonotype with many counts. The chain couples TRBV30 to TRBJ1-1, with TRBD1 identical over 7 bases. The CDR3 has 12 amino acids. J gave up 4 bases and V 6 bases, and 5 bases lay outside the gene matches. Germline CDR1 is GTSNPN and CDR2 is SVGIG (reference sequence). DNA for the CDR3: TGTGCCTGTACAGGGGTGAGCACTGAAGCTTTCTTT. This gives the protein CACTGVSTEAFF. Full variable domain (rest looked up from reference TRBV30 and TRBJ1-1): SQTIHQWPATLVQPVGSPLSLECTVEGTSNPNLYWYRQAAGRGLQLLFYSVGIGQISSEVPQNLSASRPQDRQFILSSKKLLLSDSGFYLCACTGVSTEAFFGQGTRLTVV.

This clonotype showed up many times. The gene calls are TRBV12-3 or TRBV12-4 and TRBJ2-1; D might be TRBD2 (5 bases). This CDR3 contains 14 residues. Between the trimmed V and J ends, which lost 6 bases and 6 bases, there was a span of 15 bases. As DNA, the CDR3 is TGTGCCAGCAGCGACGGACTGTTGGGCAATGAGCAGTTCTTC. Its protein is CASSDGLLGNEQFF.

The table lists this clonotype with many counts. J is TRBJ2-7 and V is TRBV7-9; TRBD1 agrees at 9 bases. V lost 6 bases and J lost 4; bases outside the gene matches: 7. Germline V gene lookup returns CDR1 SEHNR and CDR2 FQNEAQ (reference sequence). This CDR3 comprises 14 residues. CDR3 sequence: CASRPGQGRYEQYF. CDR3 nucleotides: TGTGCCAGCAGACCGGGACAGGGCCGGTACGAGCAGTACTTC.

This clonotype was detected ten times or more. The chain employs TRBV11-1 and TRBJ2-7; the match to TRBD1 covers 9 bases. Per germline, CDR1 SGHAT and CDR2 FQDESV (reference sequence). Losses at the gene ends were 5 bases for V and 2 bases for J; bases not matched to a gene: 4. The CDR3 extends over 14 amino acids. This chain's CDR3 is CASSTGTGTYEQYF. The CDR3 nucleotides are TGTGCCAGCAGCACCGGGACAGGGACCTACGAGCAGTACTTC. Looking up the rest from reference TRBV11-1 and TRBJ2-7 gives the full variable domain: EAEVAQSPRYKITEKSQAVAFWCDPISGHATLYWYRQILGQGPELLVQFQDESVVDDSQLPKDRFSAERLKGVDSTLKIQPAELGDSAMYLCASSTGTGTYEQYFGPGTRLTVT.

This clonotype was recorded many times. This chain joins TRBV28 and TRBJ1-1, with 12 bases fitting TRBD1. CDR3 length: 15 residues. The V gene's germline CDR1 is MDHEN and CDR2 SYDVKM. The ends lost 7 bases at V and 0 bases at J; junction bases unmatched: 3. The CDR3 protein is CASKGQGALNTEAFF. In nucleotides, the CDR3 is TGTGCCAGCAAGGGACAGGGGGCGCTGAACACTGAAGCTTTCTTT. The complete variable domain, with remaining parts taken from reference TRBV28 and TRBJ1-1, reads DVKVTQSSRYLVKRTGEKVFLECVQDMDHENMFWYRQDPGLGLRLIYFSYDVKMKEKGDIPEGYSVSREKKERFSLILESASTNQTSMYLCASKGQGALNTEAFFGQGTRLTVV.

In its sample, this clonotype was seen many times. The V gene is TRBV30, the J gene TRBJ1-2, with D tentatively TRBD1 (5 bases). Germline CDR1 and CDR2: GTSNPN and SVGIG (reference sequence). This CDR3 comprises 13 residues. The V end was cut by 7 bases, the J end by 2 bases, with 14 bases between. The CDR3 DNA reads TGTGCCTTGTGGGAAGGGGAGAACTATGGCTACACCTTC. Amino acids: CALWEGENYGYTF. The entire variable domain, with the rest obtained from reference TRBV30 and TRBJ1-2, is as follows: SQTIHQWPATLVQPVGSPLSLECTVEGTSNPNLYWYRQAAGRGLQLLFYSVGIGQISSEVPQNLSASRPQDRQFILSSKKLLLSDSGFYLCALWEGENYGYTFGSGTRLTVV.

The chain is built from TRBV10-3 and TRBJ2-6; D assignment may be TRBD1 or TRBD2 (5 bases each). V was cut by 5 bases and J by 1 base, with 15 bases left in between. The CDR3 has 17 amino acids. Germline V lookup: CDR1 ENHRY, CDR2 SYGVKD. CDR3 loop: CAISKGTTTSGANVLTF. The CDR3 DNA sequence: TGTGCCATCAGTAAGGGGACGACTACTTCTGGGGCCAACGTCCTGACTTTC.

The gene calls are TRBV9 and TRBJ1-6, with 10 bases lining up with TRBD1. Looked up from germline, CDR1 is SGDLS and CDR2 is YYNGEE. V lost 4 bases to trimming and J lost 7 bases; unmatched junction nucleotides: 14. The CDR3 is made up of 18 amino acids. The CDR3 nucleotides are TGTGCCAGCAGCACACCGCCGGGACAGGGGTTCCGGAATTCACCCCTCCACTTT. Its translation is CASSTPPGQGFRNSPLHF.